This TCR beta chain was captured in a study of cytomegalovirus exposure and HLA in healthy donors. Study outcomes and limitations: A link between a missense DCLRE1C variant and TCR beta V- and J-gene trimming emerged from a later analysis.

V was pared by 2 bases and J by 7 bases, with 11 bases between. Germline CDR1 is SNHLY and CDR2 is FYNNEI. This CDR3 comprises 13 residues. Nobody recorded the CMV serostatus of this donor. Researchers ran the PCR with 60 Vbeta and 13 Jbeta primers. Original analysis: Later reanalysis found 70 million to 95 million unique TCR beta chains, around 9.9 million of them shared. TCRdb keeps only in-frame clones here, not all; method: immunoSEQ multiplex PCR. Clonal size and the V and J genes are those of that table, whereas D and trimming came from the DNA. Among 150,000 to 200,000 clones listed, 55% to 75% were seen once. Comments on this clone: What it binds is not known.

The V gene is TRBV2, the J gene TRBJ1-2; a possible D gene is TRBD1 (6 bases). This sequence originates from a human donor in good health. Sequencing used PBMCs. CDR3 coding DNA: TGTGCCAGCAGTGAAACAGGGCAGGGTGGCTACACCTTC. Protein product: CASSETGQGGYTF.